The present entry profiles one TCR beta chain with its context. Its target is unknown. These data belong to a study of monozygotic twins with inflammatory bowel disease. Study-wide findings and caveats: Researchers were unable to tell different T cell subtypes apart.

Eight separate reactions per sample yielded the cDNA. From its re-call of the 5' RACE reads, TCRdb lists each CDR3 protein once, without DNA. This sample's table reports about 300,000 distinct CDR3 sequences. Collection of an approximately 2.6 ml blood sample took place per donor. Sample: blood. The TCR comes from a human donor with ulcerative colitis or Crohn's disease, or a healthy co-twin of an affected twin (not recorded which).

The CDR3 is CASSRSGGVSSETQYF. The chain links TRBV12-3 or TRBV12-4 to TRBJ2-5; the TCRdb D gene call, TRBD2, has no DNA to confirm it. The CDR3 covers 16 residues.